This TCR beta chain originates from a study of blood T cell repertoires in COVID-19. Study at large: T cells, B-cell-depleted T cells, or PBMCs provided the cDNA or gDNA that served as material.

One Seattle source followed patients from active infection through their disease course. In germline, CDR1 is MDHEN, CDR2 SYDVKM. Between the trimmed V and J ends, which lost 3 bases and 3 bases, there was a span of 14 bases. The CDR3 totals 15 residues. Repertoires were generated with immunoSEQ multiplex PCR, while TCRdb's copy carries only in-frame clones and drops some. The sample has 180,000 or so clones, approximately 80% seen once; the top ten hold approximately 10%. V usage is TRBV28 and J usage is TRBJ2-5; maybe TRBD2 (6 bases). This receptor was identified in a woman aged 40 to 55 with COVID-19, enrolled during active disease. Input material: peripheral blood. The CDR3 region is CASSFGGDQEETQYF. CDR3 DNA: TGTGCCAGCAGTTTTGGAGGGGACCAAGAAGAGACCCAGTACTTC.